Reported below is one TCR beta chain. V lost 5 bases to trimming and J lost 8 bases, with 7 bases between them. The V gene's germline CDR1 is SGHAT and CDR2 FQNNGV. The CDR3 is 12 residues long. These data belong to a study of T cell responses to AZD1222 COVID-19 vaccine. Sequencing was performed with immunoSEQ multiplex PCR; in TCRdb, only in-frame clones are kept and a portion is missing. The sample carries fewer than 150,000 clones, roughly 92% recorded once. The V call is TRBV11-2, the J call TRBJ1-6, with unresolved D. This clonotype was obtained from an adult who received the AZD1222 COVID-19 vaccine. Sequences were derived from peripheral blood, sampled 28 days after the second AZD1222 dose. In nucleotides, the CDR3 is TGTGCCAGCAGCGATGGGGATTCACCCCTCCACTTT. Amino acids: CASSDGDSPLHF.